Here is one T cell receptor beta chain with its context. The sample is drawn from a study of graft-versus-host responses after intestinal transplantation. Background on the study: Following induction with anti-thymocyte globulin, all recipients were given tacrolimus and steroids for 2 to 4 years. General observations from the study: In recipient marrow, GvH clones were found, and some appeared first in ileum or blood.

TCRdb's copy holds only in-frame clones and misses some; the assay was immunoSEQ multiplex PCR. The table lists approximately 15,000 clones, 25% to 40% of them singletons, with 3.7% in the top ten. V dropped 3 bases and J dropped 7; count of bases not matched to a gene: 6. Per germline, CDR1 LNHDA and CDR2 SQIVND (reference sequence). The CDR3 sequence is 14 residues long. Cell sorting after the reaction yielded proliferating CFSE-low CD3+CD4+ and CD3+CD8+ responders. The material was alloreactive CD4+ T cells from a mixed lymphocyte reaction culture, obtained before intestinal transplant. Indicated subset: CFSE-low proliferating T cells sorted from roughly six-day pre-transplant mixed lymphocyte reaction (GvH or HvG direction). The chain combines TRBV19 with TRBJ1-5, with 7 bases identical to TRBD1. The origin of this receptor is a human patient who received an intestinal transplant. The CDR3 sequence: CASSIRQGAQPQHF. The DNA for the CDR3 is TGTGCCAGTAGTATTCGACAGGGAGCGCAGCCCCAGCATTTT.